This is a list of T cell receptor beta chains from one sample in a study of tumor and adjacent non-tumor tissue in lung cancer. TCRdb redid the calling of the multiplex PCR reads with MiXCR, one entry per CDR3 protein. The top ten hold roughly 18% of the sample, which has fewer than 150,000 distinct CDR3 sequences, around 61% seen once. The specimen was lung tumor tissue. The source of these receptors is a man in his sixties with small cell lung cancer. CDR3s include the opening cysteine and the closing phenylalanine or tryptophan. Fields, in order: V gene, D gene, J gene, CDR3 length, clone size, CDR3 protein, CDR3 DNA. A D gene is named only where the DNA matches it firmly. Some rows mark clone size as missing; the rest say once, few, many or name a class of expanded clone.

v_gene: TRBV14
d_gene: .
j_gene: TRBJ2-2
len: 15
abundance: few
CDR3aa: CASSPFEGEPGELFF
CDR3nt: TGTGCCAGCAGCCCCTTCGAGGGGGAGCCCGGGGAGCTGTTTTTT

v_gene: TRBV12-3/TRBV12-4
d_gene: .
j_gene: TRBJ2-1
len: 15
abundance: .
CDR3aa: CASSLNSRSYNEQFF
CDR3nt: TGTGCCAGCAGTTTAAACTCCCGCTCCTACAATGAGCAGTTCTTC

v_gene: TRBV6-5
d_gene: .
j_gene: TRBJ2-2
len: 15
abundance: .
CDR3aa: CVSSYVQGGTGELFF
CDR3nt: TGTGTCAGCAGTTATGTACAGGGCGGCACCGGGGAGCTGTTTTTT

v_gene: TRBV7-9
d_gene: .
j_gene: TRBJ2-3
len: 12
abundance: .
CDR3aa: CVSCGSIDTQYF
CDR3nt: TGTGTCAGCTGCGGCTCCATCGATACGCAGTATTTT

v_gene: TRBV11-1
d_gene: .
j_gene: TRBJ2-1
len: 14
abundance: .
CDR3aa: CASSLVQVNKEQFF
CDR3nt: TGTGCCAGCAGTTTAGTACAAGTTAATAAGGAGCAGTTCTTC

v_gene: TRBV11-3
d_gene: .
j_gene: TRBJ2-2
len: 15
abundance: .
CDR3aa: CASSPDSYYTRELFF
CDR3nt: TGTGCCAGCAGCCCAGACAGCTATTACACCAGGGAGTTGTTTTTT

v_gene: TRBV6-6
d_gene: TRBD1
j_gene: TRBJ1-2
len: 12
abundance: many
CDR3aa: CASSGDSYGYTF
CDR3nt: TGTGCCAGCAGTGGGGACAGTTATGGCTACACCTTC

v_gene: TRBV12-3/TRBV12-4
d_gene: .
j_gene: TRBJ1-5
len: 12
abundance: .
CDR3aa: CASSISEQPQHF
CDR3nt: TGTGCCAGCAGTATCTCTGAACAGCCCCAGCATTTT

v_gene: TRBV7-9
d_gene: .
j_gene: TRBJ1-1
len: 14
abundance: few
CDR3aa: CASASRGGNTEAFF
CDR3nt: TGTGCCAGCGCCAGCAGAGGGGGAAACACTGAAGCTTTCTTT

v_gene: TRBV20-1
d_gene: TRBD2
j_gene: TRBJ2-3
len: 13
abundance: many
CDR3aa: CSAREAGLDTQYF
CDR3nt: TGCAGTGCTAGGGAAGCGGGATTAGATACGCAGTATTTT

v_gene: TRBV2
d_gene: .
j_gene: TRBJ1-5
len: 13
abundance: few
CDR3aa: CASSGSSFWPQHF
CDR3nt: TGTGCCAGCAGTGGAAGCTCCTTTTGGCCCCAGCATTTT

v_gene: TRBV6-1
d_gene: .
j_gene: TRBJ2-3
len: 12
abundance: .
CDR3aa: CVGSPRTDTQYF
CDR3nt: TGTGTCGGCAGTCCGCGGACAGATACGCAGTATTTT

v_gene: TRBV12-3/TRBV12-4
d_gene: .
j_gene: TRBJ2-2
len: 14
abundance: few
CDR3aa: CASERYQNTGELFF
CDR3nt: TGTGCCAGCGAGCGGTATCAGAACACCGGGGAGCTGTTTTTT

v_gene: TRBV10-2
d_gene: TRBD1
j_gene: TRBJ1-3
len: 15
abundance: .
CDR3aa: CASSDPTGIGNTIYF
CDR3nt: TGCGCCAGTAGTGACCCGACAGGGATTGGAAACACCATATATTTT

v_gene: TRBV7-3
d_gene: .
j_gene: TRBJ2-2
len: 15
abundance: .
CDR3aa: CANGAPDSSTGELFF
CDR3nt: TGTGCCAACGGCGCCCCGGACAGCTCTACCGGGGAGCTGTTTTTT

v_gene: TRBV29-1
d_gene: .
j_gene: TRBJ2-7
len: 14
abundance: .
CDR3aa: CSVAIRDVIYEQYF
CDR3nt: TGCAGCGTTGCCATAAGGGACGTAATCTACGAGCAGTACTTC

v_gene: TRBV12-3/TRBV12-4
d_gene: TRBD1
j_gene: TRBJ2-6
len: 16
abundance: .
CDR3aa: CVSSLDRGSGANVLTF
CDR3nt: TGTGTCAGCAGCCTCGACAGGGGCTCTGGGGCCAACGTCCTGACTTTC

v_gene: TRBV6-6
d_gene: .
j_gene: TRBJ2-7
len: 15
abundance: .
CDR3aa: CASSWGGIESYGQYF
CDR3nt: TGTGCCAGCAGCTGGGGCGGGATAGAGTCCTACGGGCAGTATTTC

v_gene: TRBV4-2
d_gene: .
j_gene: TRBJ2-5
len: 13
abundance: .
CDR3aa: CASSPRVEETQYF
CDR3nt: TGTGCCAGCAGCCCACGGGTAGAGGAGACCCAGTACTTC

v_gene: TRBV20-1
d_gene: TRBD1
j_gene: TRBJ1-1
len: 13
abundance: .
CDR3aa: CGATHGQGGEAFF
CDR3nt: TGCGGTGCTACCCACGGACAGGGGGGCGAAGCTTTCTTT

v_gene: TRBV6-1
d_gene: .
j_gene: TRBJ2-7
len: 12
abundance: few
CDR3aa: CASSEARYEQYF
CDR3nt: TGTGCCAGCAGTGAAGCGAGGTACGAGCAGTACTTC

v_gene: TRBV6-5
d_gene: TRBD2
j_gene: TRBJ2-1
len: 15
abundance: .
CDR3aa: CASRLLAGEYNEQFF
CDR3nt: TGTGCCAGCAGACTCCTAGCGGGAGAGTACAATGAGCAGTTCTTC

v_gene: TRBV20-1
d_gene: .
j_gene: TRBJ2-1
len: 12
abundance: once
CDR3aa: CNARPSNNEQFF
CDR3nt: TGCAATGCTCGGCCCTCAAATAATGAGCAGTTCTTC